One and the same sample provided the 32 T cell receptor beta chains below, sequenced in a study of human T cells and chemical hapten exposure. TCRdb re-derived calls from the RACE reads in MiXCR, one entry per CDR3 protein. Of 70,000 to 95,000 distinct CDR3 sequences detected, less than 8.5% appear once; the ten largest clones hold around 1.3%. Time point meaning: patch test 2, 6 weeks after DPC sensitization. The treatment: therapeutic diphenylcyclopropenone sensitization with weekly scalp DPC. This specimen consisted of whole blood, obtained in connection with sensitization to the hapten diphenylcyclopropenone (DPC). The receptors were sampled from a woman younger than 45 with alopecia areata. Some clones in this sample may be carry-over from other donors' samples.

The sample holds many counts of this clonotype. This chain's CDR3 is CAWSGPQNTGELFF. The DNA of the CDR3 is TGTGCCTGGAGTGGGCCACAGAACACCGGGGAGCTGTTTTTT. This chain links TRBV30 with TRBJ2-2, with no clear D. Looked up from germline, CDR1 is GTSNPN and CDR2 is SVGIG (reference sequence). CDR3 length equals 14 residues. V dropped 1 base and J dropped 1 base, with 7 bases sitting between them.

This clonotype appeared many times. V and J are TRBV6-5 and TRBJ2-6; a possible D gene is TRBD2 (5 bases). This CDR3 contains 22 residues. Trimming cost V 0 bases and J 0 bases, with 24 bases left between them. Germline CDR1 reads MNHEY; CDR2 reads SVGAGI. This CDR3 is CASSYSVNKYSGVHSGANVLTF. DNA for the CDR3: TGTGCCAGCAGTTACTCGGTCAACAAATATTCCGGGGTCCACTCTGGGGCCAACGTCCTGACTTTC.

In this sample, this clonotype turned up a few times. The chain recombines TRBV12-3 or TRBV12-4 with TRBJ2-7; possibly TRBD2 for D (5 bases). Between the trimmed V and J ends, which lost 2 bases and 5 bases, there was a span of 7 bases. The CDR3 consists of 12 residues. As DNA, the CDR3 is TGTGCCAGCAGTTTACCGGGGAACGAGCAGTACTTC. It specifies CASSLPGNEQYF.

In regard to this clonotype: A read error may be the cause here, since a much bigger clone is one base away. The V gene is TRBV7-9, the J gene TRBJ1-1; D might be TRBD1 (6 bases). The CDR3 consists of 14 residues. Germline V CDR1 and CDR2: SEHNR, FQNEAQ (reference sequence). Deletions cut 5 bases from V and 9 bases from J, with 19 bases between. The CDR3 sequence: CASSPFTGMAKAFF. Here the CDR3 DNA reads TGTGCCAGCAGCCCCTTTACAGGGATGGCTAAAGCTTTCTTT. The full variable domain, with the rest looked up from reference TRBV7-9 and TRBJ1-1, is DTGVSQNPRHKITKRGQNVTFRCDPISEHNRLYWYRQTLGQGPEFLTYFQNEAQLEKSRLLSDRFSAERPKGSFSTLEIQRTEQGDSAMYLCASSPFTGMAKAFFGQGTRLTVV.

In this sample, this clonotype turned up a few times. The chain employs TRBV29-1 and TRBJ1-1; D gene uncertain. The CDR3 covers 15 residues. Germline V gene data show CDR1 as SQVTM and CDR2 as ANQGSEA. The V gene lost 1 base and the J gene lost 1 base, with 13 bases spanning the gap. The CDR3: CSVEGRGLANTEAFF. The CDR3 DNA reads as TGCAGCGTTGAAGGGCGGGGTTTGGCGAACACTGAAGCTTTCTTT. Full variable domain (rest looked up from reference TRBV29-1 and TRBJ1-1): SAVISQKPSRDICQRGTSLTIQCQVDSQVTMMFWYRQQPGQSLTLIATANQGSEATYESGFVIDKFPISRPNLTFSTLTVSNMSPEDSSIYLCSVEGRGLANTEAFFGQGTRLTVV.

The rearrangement joins TRBV2 to TRBJ2-1; 7 bases map to TRBD2. Germline-derived CDR1 and CDR2 are SNHLY and FYNNEI. CDR3 size: 15 residues. The V and J ends lost 6 bases and 0 bases, in that order; junction bases with no gene match: 5. CDR3 in DNA: TGTGCCAGCAGGGAACAGCGGGGCTCCTACAATGAGCAGTTCTTC. Translation gives CASREQRGSYNEQFF.

This clonotype came up many times. The chain is built from TRBV6-5 and TRBJ1-6; tentative D call: TRBD1 (5 bases). This CDR3 contains 17 residues. Trimming stripped 0 bases from V and 7 bases from J, with 16 bases between. CDR1 is MNHEY and CDR2 is SVGAGI in the germline V gene. The CDR3 region is CASSYSSSAGNNSPLHF. The CDR3, as DNA: TGTGCCAGCAGTTACTCGAGTAGTGCAGGGAACAATTCACCCCTCCACTTT.

This clonotype was detected ten times or more. The chain links TRBV20-1 to TRBJ2-3, with 7 bases matching TRBD2. Germline lookup yields CDR1 DFQATT and CDR2 SNEGSKA (reference sequence). The CDR3 loop spans 15 amino acids. The junction had 15 bases not matched to a gene; V was cut back by 6 bases and J by 6 bases. In DNA form, the CDR3 reads TGCAGTGCGAAGAGGCCTGCGGGGGTTGGGGATACGCAGTATTTT. Its translation: CSAKRPAGVGDTQYF.

This clonotype was counted at least ten times. This chain links TRBV6-1 with TRBJ1-1, with a weak D call TRBD1 (6 bases). Between the trimmed V and J ends, which lost 5 bases and 1 base, there was a span of 14 bases. The germline V gene has CDR1 MNHNS and CDR2 SASEGT. The CDR3 sequence is 15 residues long. CDR3 amino acids: CASSYVQGPNTEAFF. The CDR3 DNA sequence: TGTGCCAGCAGTTACGTACAGGGTCCGAACACTGAAGCTTTCTTT.

In the case of this clonotype: A much larger clone lies one base from this, so it may be a read error. This chain joins TRBV2 and TRBJ2-7, with TRBD1 matching over 7 bases. CDR3 length equals 13 residues. The ends lost 9 bases at V and 3 bases at J; junction bases unmatched: 8. CDR1 is SNHLY and CDR2 is FYNNEI in the germline V gene. The CDR3 region is CARTTGEFYEQYF. The CDR3 region has the DNA TGTGCCAGAACCACAGGGGAATTCTACGAGCAGTACTTC.

This clonotype was counted only a few times. The CDR3 nucleotides are TGCGCCAGCAGCTTGGGATCTCCGAACACTGAAGCTTTCTTT. This gives the protein CASSLGSPNTEAFF. This chain uses TRBV5-1 with TRBJ1-1; D is uncertain. Between the trimmed V and J ends, which lost 0 bases and 1 base, there was a span of 7 bases. This CDR3 region has 14 residues. Germline V lookup: CDR1 SGHRS, CDR2 YFSETQ.

This clonotype came up a few times. This chain joins TRBV20-1 and TRBJ1-6, with a possible D match to TRBD1 (6 bases). This CDR3 has 15 residues. The V gene's germline CDR1 is DFQATT and CDR2 SNEGSKA (reference sequence). Trimming pared 6 bases from V and 3 bases from J, leaving 15 bases between. This CDR3 is CSATRGQVYNSPLHF. CDR3 bases: TGCAGTGCGACACGGGGACAAGTCTATAATTCACCCCTCCACTTT.

This clonotype was observed a handful of times. The rearrangement links TRBV20-1 to TRBJ2-7; D is perhaps TRBD1 (5 bases). The CDR3 is made up of 13 amino acids. Looked up from germline, CDR1 is DFQATT and CDR2 is SNEGSKA (reference sequence). Trimming removed 5 bases from V and 2 bases from J, with 13 bases in between. CDR3 protein: CSAHVDSAYEQYF. The DNA of the CDR3 is TGCAGTGCTCACGTCGACAGCGCCTACGAGCAGTACTTC.

The sample holds many counts of this clonotype. V and J are TRBV12-3 or TRBV12-4 and TRBJ2-5; 7 bases line up with TRBD1. CDR3 length: 14 residues. The junction had 9 bases not matched to a gene; V was cut back by 6 bases and J by 5 bases. CDR3 residues: CASSDREMGETQYF. Here the CDR3 DNA reads TGTGCCAGCAGCGACAGGGAAATGGGGGAGACCCAGTACTTC.

The gene calls are TRBV2 and TRBJ1-1; D not certain. Trimming removed 7 bases from V and 10 bases from J, with 16 bases in between. Germline CDR1 SNHLY, CDR2 FYNNEI. The CDR3 spans 12 residues. This CDR3 reads CASKAPDSPAFF. The DNA for the CDR3 is TGTGCCAGCAAGGCCCCAGACTCACCAGCTTTCTTT.

Many counts were recorded for this clonotype. J is TRBJ2-3 and V is TRBV4-1; D unresolved. The V gene's germline CDR1 is MGHRA and CDR2 YSYEKL. CDR3 size: 15 residues. Trimming removed 2 bases from V and 2 bases from J, with 11 bases in between. CDR3 bases: TGCGCCAGCAGCCAAATTGATGGCCCCACAGATACGCAGTATTTT. This encodes CASSQIDGPTDTQYF.

This clonotype was observed many times. This rearrangement joins TRBV20-1 to TRBJ2-3; D is possibly TRBD1 or TRBD2 (6 bases each). The CDR3 contains 15 residues. From germline, CDR1 is DFQATT and CDR2 SNEGSKA (reference sequence). V lost 0 bases and J 3 bases, leaving 13 bases between the germline ends. CDR3 sequence reads: CSARDLGGGTDTQYF. In DNA, the CDR3 is TGCAGTGCTAGAGATCTGGGGGGCGGGACAGATACGCAGTATTTT.

The V call is TRBV11-2, the J call TRBJ2-7; TRBD1 or TRBD2 may be the D gene (5 bases each). This CDR3 spans 15 amino acids. Per germline, CDR1 SGHAT and CDR2 FQNNGV. Trimming shortened V by 5 bases and J by 2 bases, and 16 bases separated the two germline ends. The CDR3 nucleotides read TGTGCCAGCAGCCTTAACCCCGGGGCCCCCTACGAGCAGTACTTC. Translated, it gives CASSLNPGAPYEQYF.

J is TRBJ1-2 and V is TRBV19, with 7 nucleotides matching TRBD1. Germline V gene sequence: CDR1 LNHDA, CDR2 SQIVND (reference sequence). This CDR3 spans 14 amino acids. Trimming at V came to 2 bases and at J to 8 bases, leaving 8 bases not matched to a gene. The CDR3 here is CASSIPGQAKGYTF. The CDR3 nucleotides are TGTGCCAGTAGTATACCCGGACAGGCGAAAGGCTACACCTTC.

The chain is built from TRBV3-1 and TRBJ1-5; D ambiguous. The V gene lost 3 bases and the J gene lost 6 bases, with 12 bases spanning the gap. CDR1 is LGHDT, CDR2 YNNKEL, per germline (reference sequence). This CDR3 comprises 14 residues. The CDR3 sequence is CASSHRQVGQPQHF. CDR3 sequence (DNA): TGTGCCAGCAGCCACAGACAAGTCGGTCAGCCCCAGCATTTT.

The table lists this clonotype with many counts. The chain links TRBV6-1 to TRBJ2-7; TRBD1 matches 9 bases. With V trimmed by 1 base and J by 7 bases, 8 bases remained unmatched. The germline gives CDR1 MNHNS, CDR2 SASEGT. This CDR3 spans 15 amino acids. CDR3 region: CASSEEDGTGREQYF. Written as DNA, the CDR3 is TGTGCCAGCAGTGAAGAGGATGGGACAGGGAGGGAGCAGTACTTC.

The chain carries TRBV27 and TRBJ2-5, with 12 positions matching TRBD2. Looked up from germline, CDR1 is MNHEY and CDR2 is SMNVEV (reference sequence). The junction had 9 bases not matched to a gene; V was cut back by 3 bases and J by 7 bases. The CDR3 has 16 residues. The CDR3 DNA follows: TGTGCCAGCAGTTTCTCTAGCGGGGGGGCCAAGGGGACCCAGTACTTC. Residues: CASSFSSGGAKGTQYF.

CDR3 nucleotide sequence: TGTGCCAGCAGTCCTCCCGGACAGGCCTGGAACTATGGCTACACCTTC. Amino acids: CASSPPGQAWNYGYTF. The genes are TRBV12-3 or TRBV12-4 and TRBJ1-2; 7 nucleotides agree with TRBD1. This CDR3 region has 16 residues. V trimming: 5 bases; J trimming: 2 bases; junction bases outside the gene matches: 11.

The V and J genes are TRBV12-3 or TRBV12-4 and TRBJ1-2; 10 bases align to TRBD1. Trimming cost V 3 bases and J 4 bases; bases outside gene matches: 14. This CDR3 spans 18 amino acids. The CDR3 reads CASSLGQGRALGAYGYTF. In DNA, the CDR3 is TGTGCCAGCAGTTTGGGACAGGGGCGGGCTCTTGGGGCCTATGGCTACACCTTC.

This clonotype was picked up a small number of times. The gene calls are TRBV5-1 and TRBJ1-4; D might be TRBD1 (6 bases). This CDR3 has 16 residues. V dropped 4 bases and J dropped 4 bases, with 17 bases sitting between them. The germline V gene encodes CDR1 SGHRS and CDR2 YFSETQ. DNA of the CDR3: TGCGCCAGCAGCCCCCGACAGGCGGCCGATAATGAAAAACTGTTTTTT. Residues: CASSPRQAADNEKLFF.

This clonotype has ten or more counts. The V and J genes are TRBV20-1 and TRBJ1-5, with 8 bases matching TRBD1. The V segment lost 2 bases and the J segment 2 bases; nucleotides outside the gene matches: 8. Looked up from germline, CDR1 is DFQATT and CDR2 is SNEGSKA (reference sequence). This CDR3 has 16 amino acids. As DNA, the CDR3 is TGCAGTGCTAGAACAGACAGGGGAGGCGGCAATCAGCCCCAGCATTTT. Translation gives CSARTDRGGGNQPQHF.

This clonotype was recorded at least ten times. The rearrangement links TRBV7-2 to TRBJ2-3; D unresolved. The CDR3 is made up of 14 amino acids. V dropped 3 bases and J dropped 2 bases, with 9 bases sitting between them. Germline CDR1 and CDR2: SGHTA and FQGNSA. The CDR3: CASSFDGYTDTQYF. The CDR3 nucleotides read TGTGCCAGCAGCTTTGACGGTTACACAGATACGCAGTATTTT.

This clonotype occurred many times. The chain couples TRBV3-1 to TRBJ2-5; D call uncertain. Trimming removed 2 bases from V and 1 base from J, with 2 bases in between. This CDR3 has 12 residues. CDR1 and CDR2 (germline): LGHDT, YNNKEL (reference sequence). CDR3 protein: CASSQLQETQYF. The DNA of the CDR3 is TGTGCCAGCAGCCAACTCCAAGAGACCCAGTACTTC.

The chain joins TRBV4-1 to TRBJ2-3, with 9 bases identical to TRBD2. The CDR3 is made up of 20 amino acids. Germline V gene lookup returns CDR1 MGHRA and CDR2 YSYEKL. The V segment lost 0 bases and the J segment 2 bases; nucleotides outside the gene matches: 15. In DNA, the CDR3 is TGCGCCAGCAGCCAAGATTGGGTTTGGCTAGCGGGGCCTCTCACAGATACGCAGTATTTT. The encoded protein is CASSQDWVWLAGPLTDTQYF.

This clonotype was observed at least ten times. The chain carries TRBV12-3 or TRBV12-4 and TRBJ2-3, with 12 bases lining up with TRBD2. There are 16 residues in the CDR3. The J segment lost 3 bases and the V segment lost 3 bases, leaving 4 bases of the junction unmatched. This chain's CDR3 is CASSLYTSGGTDTQYF. The CDR3 DNA is TGTGCCAGCAGTTTGTATACTAGCGGGGGGACAGATACGCAGTATTTT.

The chain recombines TRBV14 with TRBJ2-7, with 8 bases identical to TRBD2. The CDR3 consists of 16 residues. The junction had 6 bases not matched to a gene; V was cut back by 0 bases and J by 2 bases. Germline CDR1 SGHDN, CDR2 FVKESK. CDR3: CASSQDSSSGTYEQYF. The CDR3 nucleotides are TGTGCCAGCAGCCAAGATTCGAGTAGCGGGACCTACGAGCAGTACTTC.

This clonotype was found many times. The chain joins TRBV12-3 or TRBV12-4 to TRBJ1-6; weak D call: TRBD1 (5 bases). The CDR3 covers 16 residues. Trimming shortened V by 1 base and J by 9 bases, and 16 bases separated the two germline ends. CDR3 nucleotides: TGTGCCAGCAGTTTAGGGGGCGCCGGCTCCTTTTCACCCCTCCACTTT. Amino acid sequence: CASSLGGAGSFSPLHF.